This record covers a single TCR beta chain. Its target is unknown. As defined, naive CD8 cells were CD45RO-negative and positively selected for CCR7, with terminally differentiated effector memory CD45RA+ cells excluded. This specimen comes from a study of shared clonotypes between healthy human individuals. As for the study in general: Each donor's CD4 naive and CD4 memory cells filled three plates apiece, CD8 naive two, and CD8 memory one. Study-level findings and limits: An anticipated effect of sequencing depth on clonotype sharing among donors was recognized. Among a handful of donors, roughly 5% of naive CD4 clonotypes were found in common.

Here immunoSEQ multiplex PCR was the method, and the copy in TCRdb shows in-frame clones only, minus some. Here the sample spans about 1,900,000 clones, 85% to 95% being singletons. Germline CDR1 is SGHRS and CDR2 is YFSETQ. CDR3 length equals 18 residues. V lost 3 bases, J lost 4 bases, and 25 bases lay in between. Sample: naive CD8+ T cells sorted from blood. The TCR sequence derives from a young man in good health. The V call is TRBV5-1, the J call TRBJ1-2; the D gene is possibly TRBD1 (6 bases). The CDR3 nucleotides read TGCGCCAGCAGCTCAACCCCAGGGGACTTGTTGAGTACCTATGGCTACACCTTC. This sequence encodes CASSSTPGDLLSTYGYTF.